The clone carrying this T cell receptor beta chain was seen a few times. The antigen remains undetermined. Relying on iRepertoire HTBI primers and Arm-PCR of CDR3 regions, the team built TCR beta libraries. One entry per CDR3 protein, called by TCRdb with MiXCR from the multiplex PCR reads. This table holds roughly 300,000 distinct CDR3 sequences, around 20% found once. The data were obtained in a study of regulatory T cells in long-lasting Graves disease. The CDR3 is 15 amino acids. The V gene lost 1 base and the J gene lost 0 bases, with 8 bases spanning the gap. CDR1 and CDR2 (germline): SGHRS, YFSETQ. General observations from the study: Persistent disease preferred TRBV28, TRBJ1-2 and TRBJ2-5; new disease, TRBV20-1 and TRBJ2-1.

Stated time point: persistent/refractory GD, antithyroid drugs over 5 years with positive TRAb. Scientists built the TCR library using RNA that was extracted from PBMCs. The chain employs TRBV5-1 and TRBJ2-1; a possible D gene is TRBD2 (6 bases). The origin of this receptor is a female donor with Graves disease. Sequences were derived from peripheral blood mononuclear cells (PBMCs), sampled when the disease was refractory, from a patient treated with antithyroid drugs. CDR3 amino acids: CASSLTGASYNEQFF. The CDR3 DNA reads TGCGCCAGCAGCTTGACGGGAGCCTCCTACAATGAGCAGTTCTTC.